These 8 T cell receptor beta chains came from one sample sequenced in a study of OX40 agonist ivuxolimab in advanced cancers. Profiled with immunoSEQ multiplex PCR; TCRdb holds only in-frame clones, not every one. The table includes around 39,000 clones, 82% detected once. This sample comprised CD4+ or CD8+ T cells sorted from blood, obtained in a trial of the OX40 agonist ivuxolimab. Every receptor here comes from an adult with an advanced solid tumor such as melanoma, head and neck, liver or kidney cancer.

This clone was seen only a few times. V gene TRBV5-1 combines with J gene TRBJ2-3; 9 positions match TRBD2. Germline trimming cut 0 bases from V and 2 bases from J; bases unmatched to any gene: 10. This CDR3 has 18 amino acids. From germline, CDR1 is SGHRS and CDR2 YFSETQ. The CDR3 here is CASSLARLSGGNTDTQYF. In DNA, the CDR3 is TGCGCCAGCAGCTTGGCCCGATTAAGCGGGGGGAACACAGATACGCAGTATTTT.

The V gene is TRBV7-6, the J gene TRBJ1-5, with 8 positions matching TRBD1. CDR3 length equals 19 residues. Per germline, CDR1 SGHVS and CDR2 FNYEAQ. V shed 6 bases and J 0 bases; nucleotides not matched to a gene: 16. As DNA, the CDR3 is TGTGCCAGCAGACAAGACCGGGACAGGTCCCCACATAGCAATCAGCCCCAGCATTTT. Translating it yields CASRQDRDRSPHSNQPQHF.

J is TRBJ2-5 and V is TRBV4-3; D might be TRBD1 (6 bases). The V end lost 0 bases, the J end lost 4 bases, and 15 bases lay between the germline ends. Germline V gene data show CDR1 as LGHNA and CDR2 as YSLEER. CDR3 length equals 16 residues. CDR3 sequence reads: CASSQEFTGIRETQYF. CDR3 sequence (DNA): TGCGCCAGCAGCCAAGAGTTTACAGGGATTCGAGAGACCCAGTACTTC.

The chain uses TRBV7-2 and TRBJ1-4; D gene uncertain. The germline gives CDR1 SGHTA, CDR2 FQGNSA. There are 12 residues in the CDR3. Trimming removed 4 bases at V and 5 bases at J, with 5 bases between. The CDR3 bases are TGTGCCAGCAGCTCCCCCAATGAAAAACTGTTTTTT. Translation gives CASSSPNEKLFF.

The chain is built from TRBV4-3 and TRBJ1-1, with D unresolved. Deletions cut 1 base from V and 2 bases from J, with 11 bases between. The CDR3 length is 15 residues. CDR1 LGHNA and CDR2 YSLEER come from the germline V gene. The CDR3 is CASSQGLRRNTEAFF. Here the CDR3 DNA reads TGCGCCAGCAGCCAAGGGCTCAGGAGAAACACTGAAGCTTTCTTT.

CDR3 in amino acids: CASSRDIGRRYTDTQYF. CDR3 sequence (DNA): TGTGCCAGCAGCCGAGATATCGGTAGGCGGTACACAGATACGCAGTATTTT. The gene calls are TRBV14 and TRBJ2-3; D unclear. Looked up from germline, CDR1 is SGHDN and CDR2 is FVKESK. V lost 4 bases and J 2 bases, leaving 19 bases between the germline ends. The CDR3 is 17 residues long.

The chain is built from TRBV7-2 and TRBJ1-1; D is uncertain. V shed 5 bases and J shed 2 bases, with 9 bases lying between them. Looked up from germline, CDR1 is SGHTA and CDR2 is FQGNSA. The length of the CDR3 is 13 residues. As DNA, the CDR3 is TGTGCCAGCAGCCACGGACCCAACACTGAAGCTTTCTTT. Translating gives CASSHGPNTEAFF.

J is TRBJ1-2 and V is TRBV7-2; no clear D. Germline CDR1 SGHTA, CDR2 FQGNSA. Trimming took off 3 bases at V and 8 bases at J, with 16 bases between the two ends. The CDR3 spans 14 residues. The CDR3 DNA sequence: TGTGCCAGCAGCTTCGGTTGGGTCGCCGGCGGCTACACCTTC. Encoded protein: CASSFGWVAGGYTF.